Below, one T cell receptor (beta chain) is given with its context. This clone was seen a handful of times. Its antigen has not been determined. Nothing much larger sits one base from this clone, and base qualities are not available. TCRbeta CDR3 regions were amplified from genomic DNA by means of the immunoSEQ Assay, a bias-controlled multiplex PCR. Per the source publication's procedure: Within the assay, amplification of reference gene primers was used to estimate how many nucleated cells each sample contained. To quantify the absolute abundance of each unique TCRbeta CDR3 rearrangement, sequence reads were collapsed and filtered. For each sample, productive Simpson clonality was calculated as the square root of Simpson's diversity index across productive rearrangements. TCRdb obtained this table from immuneACCESS and retained in-frame rearrangements with V and J assigned. These tables miss some clones; where compared with another copy, unresolved V genes account for less than half of the shortfall, and the remainder is unexplained. V and J calls and clone size are those listed in that table; D and trimming were worked out from the DNA. The sample data list roughly 100,000 clones, and 70% to 90% of these were observed just once. 4.1% of the sample belongs to the ten largest clones.

For CDR1 and CDR2, the germline V gene (reference sequence) lists WNHNN and SYGVQD. Trimming removed 2 bases from V and 6 bases from J, leaving 11 bases between the germline ends. Inclusive of the bounding cysteine and phenylalanine, the CDR3 is 14 residues long. The DNA shown is the 42-base CDR3, in frame from base 1. This entry belongs to a study of blood T cell repertoires in COVID-19 (TCRdb year 2020). Turning to the overall study: Samples covering the acute and convalescent phases of COVID-19 were provided by collaborators in the United States, Italy and Spain. Where available, HLA class I and class II types were obtained from metadata supplied by the sample provider rather than from assay-based typing. The material from the prospective study consisted of cDNA or gDNA derived from T cells, B-cell-depleted T cells, or PBMCs. Subjects who had been exposed to COVID-19, were actively infected with it, or had recovered from it provided the deeply sampled blood TCRbeta repertoires that made up the dataset. Samples came from the ongoing ImmuneRACE study (first 160 participants) plus 1,254 subjects from 6 global collaborators. Nearly every sample came with metadata listing a de-identified subject ID, COVID-19 status, age in years and sex. The repertoires were made available in a free public database intended to serve as a resource for research on the immune response to SARS-CoV-2.

Paper-wide results and their limitations: How much clinical and demographic metadata was included differed by source and by participant, and the metadata was provided uncurated.

The collaborating institutions used their own protocols to collect whole blood in K2EDTA tubes. For TCRbeta analysis, collaborator samples were shipped as frozen whole blood, as isolated PBMCs, or as DNA extracted from either sample type. This chain is built from TRBV10-1 and TRBJ2-1; D gene: possibly TRBD2, on 6 matching bases. Sequences were obtained from peripheral blood. The clonotype originates from a man aged 60-69 years with acute or convalescent COVID-19. The CDR3 protein sequence reads: CASSERRDSNEQFF. The base sequence is TGCGCCAGCAGTGAGCGGCGGGATAGCAATGAGCAGTTCTTC.